The sequence of this TCR beta chain was determined in a study of regulatory T cells in long-lasting Graves disease. The CDR3 contains 15 residues. Germline V gene sequence: CDR1 SGHTA, CDR2 FQGNSA. Trimming took 5 bases from V and 6 from J; bases not matched to a gene: 10. Time point reported: persistent/refractory GD, antithyroid drugs over 5 years with positive TRAb. Making the TCR library involved RNA that had been extracted from PBMCs. This clonotype was counted many times. Researchers made TCR beta libraries by using iRepertoire HTBI primers and running Arm-PCR on CDR3 regions. TCRdb passed the multiplex PCR reads through MiXCR, listing each CDR3 protein once. The table has roughly 400,000 distinct CDR3 sequences, about 20% seen once.

The TCR comes from a female donor with Graves disease. Sequencing was performed on peripheral blood mononuclear cells (PBMCs), taken when the disease was refractory, from a patient treated with antithyroid drugs. The chain links TRBV7-2 to TRBJ2-7; 10 positions match TRBD2. The CDR3 here is CASSLFLAGESEQYF. The CDR3 nucleotides read TGTGCCAGCAGCCTCTTCCTAGCGGGAGAGTCCGAGCAGTACTTC. The entire variable domain, with the rest obtained from reference TRBV7-2 and TRBJ2-7, is as follows: GAGVSQSPSNKVTEKGKDVELRCDPISGHTALYWYRQSLGQGLEFLIYFQGNSAPDKSGLPSDRFSAERTGGSVSTLTIQRTQQEDSAVYLCASSLFLAGESEQYFGPGTRLTVT.